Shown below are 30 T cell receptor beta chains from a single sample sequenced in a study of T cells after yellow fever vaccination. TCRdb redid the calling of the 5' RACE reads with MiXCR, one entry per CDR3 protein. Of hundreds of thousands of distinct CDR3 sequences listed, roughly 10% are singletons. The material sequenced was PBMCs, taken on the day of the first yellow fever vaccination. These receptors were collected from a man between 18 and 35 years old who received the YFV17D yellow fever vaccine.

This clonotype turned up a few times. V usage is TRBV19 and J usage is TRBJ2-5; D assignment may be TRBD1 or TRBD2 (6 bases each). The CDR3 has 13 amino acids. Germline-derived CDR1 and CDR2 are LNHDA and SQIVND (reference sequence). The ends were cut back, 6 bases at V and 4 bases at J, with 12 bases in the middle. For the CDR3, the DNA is TGTGCCAGTAGGCCGGGGGCTGGAGAGACCCAGTACTTC. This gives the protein CASRPGAGETQYF.

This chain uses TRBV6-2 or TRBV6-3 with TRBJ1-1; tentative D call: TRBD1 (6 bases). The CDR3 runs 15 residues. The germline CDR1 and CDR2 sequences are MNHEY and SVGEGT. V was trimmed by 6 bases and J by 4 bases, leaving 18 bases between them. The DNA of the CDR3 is TGTGCCAGCAGCTTCAGCGGGGGGCGTAGCACTGAAGCTTTCTTT. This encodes CASSFSGGRSTEAFF.

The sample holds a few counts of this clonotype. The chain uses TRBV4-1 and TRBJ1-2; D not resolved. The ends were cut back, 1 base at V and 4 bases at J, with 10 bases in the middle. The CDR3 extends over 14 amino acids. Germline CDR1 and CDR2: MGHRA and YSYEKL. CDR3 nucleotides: TGCGCCAGCAGCCAAGCAGGTTCTCTCTATGGCTACACCTTC. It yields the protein CASSQAGSLYGYTF.

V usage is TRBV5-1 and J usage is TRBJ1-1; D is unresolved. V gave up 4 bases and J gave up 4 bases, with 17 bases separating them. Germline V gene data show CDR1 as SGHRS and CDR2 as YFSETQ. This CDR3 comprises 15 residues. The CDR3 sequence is CASSPEEAGSTEAFF. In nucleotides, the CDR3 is TGCGCCAGCAGCCCCGAGGAGGCGGGGTCCACTGAAGCTTTCTTT.

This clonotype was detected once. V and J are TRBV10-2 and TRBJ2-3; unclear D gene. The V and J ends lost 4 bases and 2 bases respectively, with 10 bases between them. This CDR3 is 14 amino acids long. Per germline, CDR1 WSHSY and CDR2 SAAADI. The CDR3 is CASSVRSTTDTQYF. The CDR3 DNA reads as TGCGCCAGCAGTGTAAGGTCCACCACAGATACGCAGTATTTT.

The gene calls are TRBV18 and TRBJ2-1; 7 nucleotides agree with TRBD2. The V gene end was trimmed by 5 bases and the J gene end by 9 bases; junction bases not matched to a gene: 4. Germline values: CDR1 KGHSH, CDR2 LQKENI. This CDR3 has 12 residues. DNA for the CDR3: TGTGCCAGCTCAGGGGGGGGACCTGAGCAGTTCTTC. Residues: CASSGGGPEQFF. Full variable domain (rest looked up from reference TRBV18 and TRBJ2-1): NAGVMQNPRHLVRRRGQEARLRCSPMKGHSHVYWYRQLPEEGLKFMVYLQKENIIDESGMPKERFSAEFPKEGPSILRIQQVVRGDSAAYFCASSGGGPEQFFGPGTRLTVL.

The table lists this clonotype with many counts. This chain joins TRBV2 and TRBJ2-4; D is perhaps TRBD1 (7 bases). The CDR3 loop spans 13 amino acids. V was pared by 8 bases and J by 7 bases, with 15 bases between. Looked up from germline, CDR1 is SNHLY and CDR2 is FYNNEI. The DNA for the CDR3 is TGTGCCAGCGGGCTGGCAGGGGGGAACATTCAGTACTTC. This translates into CASGLAGGNIQYF. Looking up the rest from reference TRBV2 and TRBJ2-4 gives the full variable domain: EPEVTQTPSHQVTQMGQEVILRCVPISNHLYFYWYRQILGQKVEFLVSFYNNEISEKSEIFDDQFSVERPDGSNFTLKIRSTKLEDSAMYFCASGLAGGNIQYFGAGTRLSVL.

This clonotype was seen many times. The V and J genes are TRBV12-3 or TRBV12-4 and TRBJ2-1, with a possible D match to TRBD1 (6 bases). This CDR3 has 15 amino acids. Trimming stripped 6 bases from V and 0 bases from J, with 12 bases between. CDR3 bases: TGTGCCAGCAGCCCGGACAGTAGCTCCTACAATGAGCAGTTCTTC. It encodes CASSPDSSSYNEQFF.

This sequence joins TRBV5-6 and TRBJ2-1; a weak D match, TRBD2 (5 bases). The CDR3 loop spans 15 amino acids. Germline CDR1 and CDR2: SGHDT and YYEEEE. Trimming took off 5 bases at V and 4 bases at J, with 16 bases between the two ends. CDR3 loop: CASSVHRGLYNEQFF. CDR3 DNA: TGTGCCAGCAGTGTCCATCGAGGGCTGTACAATGAGCAGTTCTTC. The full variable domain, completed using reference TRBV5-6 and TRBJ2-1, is DAGVTQSPTHLIKTRGQQVTLRCSPKSGHDTVSWYQQALGQGPQFIFQYYEEEERQRGNFPDRFSGHQFPNYSSELNVNALLLGDSALYLCASSVHRGLYNEQFFGPGTRLTVL.

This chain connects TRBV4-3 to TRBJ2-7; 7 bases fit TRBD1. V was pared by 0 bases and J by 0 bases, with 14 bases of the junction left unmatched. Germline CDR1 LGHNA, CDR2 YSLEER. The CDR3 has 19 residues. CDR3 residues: CASSQDRGLGTATSYEQYF. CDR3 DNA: TGCGCCAGCAGCCAAGATAGAGGTTTAGGGACAGCGACCTCCTACGAGCAGTACTTC.

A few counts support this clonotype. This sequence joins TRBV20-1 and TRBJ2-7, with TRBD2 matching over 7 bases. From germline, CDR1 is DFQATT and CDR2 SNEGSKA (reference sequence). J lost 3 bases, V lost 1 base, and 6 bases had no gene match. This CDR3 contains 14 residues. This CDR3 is CSARVYGGGYEQYF. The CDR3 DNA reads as TGCAGTGCTAGAGTGTATGGCGGGGGCTACGAGCAGTACTTC.

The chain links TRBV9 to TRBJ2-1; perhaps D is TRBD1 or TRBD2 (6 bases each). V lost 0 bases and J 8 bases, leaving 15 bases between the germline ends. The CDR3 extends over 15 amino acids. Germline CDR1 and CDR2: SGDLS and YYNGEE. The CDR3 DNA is TGTGCCAGCAGCGTAGTTGGGGGGCCTGTCGATGAGCAGTTCTTC. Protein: CASSVVGGPVDEQFF.

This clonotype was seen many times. The DNA for the CDR3 is TGCGCCAGCAGCTCGACTGACTTCGTGAGCTCCTACAATGAGCAGTTCTTC. Translated: CASSSTDFVSSYNEQFF. V and J are TRBV5-1 and TRBJ2-1; D gene ambiguous. The CDR3 has 17 amino acids. V was pared by 3 bases and J by 0 bases, with 16 bases between. Germline V lookup: CDR1 SGHRS, CDR2 YFSETQ.

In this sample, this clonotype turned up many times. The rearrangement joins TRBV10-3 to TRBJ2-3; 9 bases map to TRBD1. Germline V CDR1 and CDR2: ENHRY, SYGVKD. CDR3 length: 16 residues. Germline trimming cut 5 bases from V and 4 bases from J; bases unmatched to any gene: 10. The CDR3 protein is CAISKVPGQGSDTQYF. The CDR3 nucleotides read TGTGCCATCAGTAAAGTCCCGGGACAGGGTTCAGATACGCAGTATTTT.

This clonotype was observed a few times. The CDR3 DNA reads as TGTGCCAGTAAACCCGGGACTCTCTCCTACAATGAGCAGTTCTTC. Translated, it gives CASKPGTLSYNEQFF. The gene calls are TRBV6-1 and TRBJ2-1; possible D gene TRBD2, 6 bases. V was shortened by 9 bases and J by 0 bases, with 15 bases between the two germline ends. The CDR3 totals 15 residues. Germline-derived CDR1 and CDR2 are MNHNS and SASEGT.

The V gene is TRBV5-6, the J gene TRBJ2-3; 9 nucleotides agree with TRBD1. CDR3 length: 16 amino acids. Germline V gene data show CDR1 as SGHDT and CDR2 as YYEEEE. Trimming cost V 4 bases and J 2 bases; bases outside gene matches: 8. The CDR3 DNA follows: TGTGCCAGCAGCCTACAGGGGGCTGGGAACACAGATACGCAGTATTTT. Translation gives CASSLQGAGNTDTQYF. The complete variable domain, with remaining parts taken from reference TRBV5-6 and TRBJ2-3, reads DAGVTQSPTHLIKTRGQQVTLRCSPKSGHDTVSWYQQALGQGPQFIFQYYEEEERQRGNFPDRFSGHQFPNYSSELNVNALLLGDSALYLCASSLQGAGNTDTQYFGPGTRLTVL.

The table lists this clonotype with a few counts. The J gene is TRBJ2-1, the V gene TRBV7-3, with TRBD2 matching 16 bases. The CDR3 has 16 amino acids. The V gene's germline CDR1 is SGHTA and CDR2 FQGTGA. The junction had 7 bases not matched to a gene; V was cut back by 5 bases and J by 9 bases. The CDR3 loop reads CASSPRGTSGGAEQFF. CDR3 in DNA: TGTGCCAGCAGCCCCCGAGGGACTAGCGGGGGGGCTGAGCAGTTCTTC. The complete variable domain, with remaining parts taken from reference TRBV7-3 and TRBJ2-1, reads GAGVSQTPSNKVTEKGKYVELRCDPISGHTALYWYRQSLGQGPEFLIYFQGTGAADDSGLPNDRFFAVRPEGSVSTLKIQRTERGDSAVYLCASSPRGTSGGAEQFFGPGTRLTVL.

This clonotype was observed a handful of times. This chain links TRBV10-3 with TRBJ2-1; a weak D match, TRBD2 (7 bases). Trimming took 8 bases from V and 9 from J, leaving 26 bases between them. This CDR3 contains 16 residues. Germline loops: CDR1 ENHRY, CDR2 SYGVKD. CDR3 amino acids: CAIDDKGGKTAFEQFF. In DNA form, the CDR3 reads TGTGCCATCGATGATAAGGGGGGGAAGACGGCCTTTGAGCAGTTCTTC.

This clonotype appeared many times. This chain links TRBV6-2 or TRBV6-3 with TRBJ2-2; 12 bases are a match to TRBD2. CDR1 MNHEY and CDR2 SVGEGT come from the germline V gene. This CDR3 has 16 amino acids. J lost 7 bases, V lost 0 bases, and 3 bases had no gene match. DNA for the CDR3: TGTGCCAGCAGTTACTCGACTAGCGGGGGAATCGGGGAGCTGTTTTTT. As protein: CASSYSTSGGIGELFF.

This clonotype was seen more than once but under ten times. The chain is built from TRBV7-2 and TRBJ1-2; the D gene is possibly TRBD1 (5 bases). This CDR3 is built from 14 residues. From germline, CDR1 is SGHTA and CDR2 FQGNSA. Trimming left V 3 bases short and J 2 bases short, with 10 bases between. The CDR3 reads CASSFYSGNYGYTF. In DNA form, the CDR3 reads TGTGCCAGCAGCTTTTATTCAGGGAACTATGGCTACACCTTC.

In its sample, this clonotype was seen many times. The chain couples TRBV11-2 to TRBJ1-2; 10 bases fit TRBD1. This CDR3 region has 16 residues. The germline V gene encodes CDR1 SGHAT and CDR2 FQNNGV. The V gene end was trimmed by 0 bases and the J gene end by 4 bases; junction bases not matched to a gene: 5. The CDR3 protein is CASSLDGGTGAYGYTF. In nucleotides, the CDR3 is TGTGCCAGCAGCTTAGATGGGGGGACAGGGGCCTATGGCTACACCTTC.

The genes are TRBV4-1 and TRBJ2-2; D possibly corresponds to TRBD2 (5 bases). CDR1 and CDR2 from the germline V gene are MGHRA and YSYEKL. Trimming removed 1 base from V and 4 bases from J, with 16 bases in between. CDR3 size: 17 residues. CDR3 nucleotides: TGCGCCAGCAGCCAAGTAACTAGAGGACGGCCCACCGGGGAGCTGTTTTTT. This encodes CASSQVTRGRPTGELFF.

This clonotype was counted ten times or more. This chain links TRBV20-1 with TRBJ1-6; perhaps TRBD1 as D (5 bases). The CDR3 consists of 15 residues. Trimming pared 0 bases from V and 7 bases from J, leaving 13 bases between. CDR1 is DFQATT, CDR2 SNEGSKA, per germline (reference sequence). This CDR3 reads CSAREGEVRNSPLHF. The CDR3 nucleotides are TGCAGTGCTAGAGAGGGGGAGGTTCGGAATTCACCCCTCCACTTT.

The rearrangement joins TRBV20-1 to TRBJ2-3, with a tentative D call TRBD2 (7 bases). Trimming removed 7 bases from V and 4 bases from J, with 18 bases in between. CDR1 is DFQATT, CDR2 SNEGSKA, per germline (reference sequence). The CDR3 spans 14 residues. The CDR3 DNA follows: TGCAGTGTCGAGGGGGGGGAAGAGTCAGATACGCAGTATTTT. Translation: CSVEGGEESDTQYF.

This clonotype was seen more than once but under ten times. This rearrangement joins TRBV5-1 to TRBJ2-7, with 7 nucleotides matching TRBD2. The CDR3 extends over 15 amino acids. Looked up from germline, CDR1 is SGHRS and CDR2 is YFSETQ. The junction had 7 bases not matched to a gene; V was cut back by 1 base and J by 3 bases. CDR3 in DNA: TGCGCCAGCAGCTTGAGACGCGGGGGTAACTACGAGCAGTACTTC. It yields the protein CASSLRRGGNYEQYF.

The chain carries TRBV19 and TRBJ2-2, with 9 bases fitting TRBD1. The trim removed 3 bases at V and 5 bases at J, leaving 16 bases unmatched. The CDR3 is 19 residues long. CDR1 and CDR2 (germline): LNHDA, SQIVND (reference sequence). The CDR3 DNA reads TGTGCCAGTAGTATTTCGCGCGGGACAGGGCCCTGGAGAACCGGGGAGCTGTTTTTT. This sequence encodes CASSISRGTGPWRTGELFF.

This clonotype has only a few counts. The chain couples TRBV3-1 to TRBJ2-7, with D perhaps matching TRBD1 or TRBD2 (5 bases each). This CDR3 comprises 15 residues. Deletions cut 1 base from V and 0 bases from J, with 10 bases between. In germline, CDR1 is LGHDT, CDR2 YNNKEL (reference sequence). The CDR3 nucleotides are TGTGCCAGCAGCCAAGGGCCAGGGAGCTCCTACGAGCAGTACTTC. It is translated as CASSQGPGSSYEQYF.

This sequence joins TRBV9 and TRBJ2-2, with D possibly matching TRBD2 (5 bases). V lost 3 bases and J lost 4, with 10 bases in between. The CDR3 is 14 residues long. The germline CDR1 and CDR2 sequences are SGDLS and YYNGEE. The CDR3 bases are TGTGCCAGCAGCGCCGTTGGAGGCACCGGGGAGCTGTTTTTT. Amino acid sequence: CASSAVGGTGELFF.

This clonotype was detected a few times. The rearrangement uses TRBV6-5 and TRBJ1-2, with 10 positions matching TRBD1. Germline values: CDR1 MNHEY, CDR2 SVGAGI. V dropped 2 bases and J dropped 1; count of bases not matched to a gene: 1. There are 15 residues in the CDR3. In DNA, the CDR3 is TGTGCCAGCAGTTACGGGACAGGGGTTAACTATGGCTACACCTTC. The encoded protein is CASSYGTGVNYGYTF.

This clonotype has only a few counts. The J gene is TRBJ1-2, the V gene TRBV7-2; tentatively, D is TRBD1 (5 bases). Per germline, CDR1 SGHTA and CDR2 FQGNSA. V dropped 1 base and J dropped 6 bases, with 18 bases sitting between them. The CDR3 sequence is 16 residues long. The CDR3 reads CASSLGQGIGRDGYTF. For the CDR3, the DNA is TGTGCCAGCAGCTTAGGGCAGGGCATAGGGAGGGATGGCTACACCTTC.